This T cell receptor (beta chain) was observed in a study of cytomegalovirus exposure and HLA in healthy donors. Overall study findings and caveats: Some TCR beta chains (roughly 150 of them) were listed as cytomegalovirus-associated.

PCR was performed using 60 Vbeta and 13 Jbeta primers. Libraries were prepared by immunoSEQ multiplex PCR; TCRdb keeps only in-frame clonotypes and omits some of them. The data show around 180,000 clones, approximately 80% seen once. This CDR3 is built from 15 residues. Germline lookup yields CDR1 SGHTA and CDR2 FQGTGA. Germline trimming cut 5 bases from V and 6 bases from J; bases unmatched to any gene: 11. About this clone: Antigen unknown.

The J gene is TRBJ1-1, the V gene TRBV7-3; 8 bases fit TRBD1. The TCR sequence derives from a man in his 60s in good health and CMV-seronegative. The sample comprised PBMCs. CDR3 sequence: CASSLNPGTGPEAFF. CDR3 coding DNA: TGTGCCAGCAGCCTAAACCCCGGGACAGGCCCTGAAGCTTTCTTT.